This T cell receptor (beta chain) was profiled in a study of graft-versus-host responses after intestinal transplantation. In the study overall: Recipients got multivisceral, liver-intestinal, or isolated intestinal transplants. Tacrolimus and steroids were given for about 3 years to all recipients after anti-thymocyte globulin induction.

From germline, CDR1 is GTSNPN and CDR2 SVGIG (reference sequence). Between the trimmed V and J ends, which lost 5 bases and 6 bases, there was a span of 7 bases. The CDR3 is made up of 11 amino acids. Worth noting for this clone: Its antigen is as yet unknown.

Findings and caveats of the study: When patients had graft-donor T cell macrochimerism, their allografts held high graft-versus-host to host-versus-graft clonal ratios. Peak GvH clone levels in circulation were associated with early post-transplant HvG declines.

The protocol was immunoSEQ multiplex PCR, while the TCRdb copy is restricted to in-frame clones and leaves out a portion. This table has more than 20,000 clones, approximately 82% appearing once. Sequencing used PBMCs, obtained approximately four weeks after intestinal transplant. The TCR was taken from a human patient who received an intestinal transplant, so some T cells may come from the graft donor. The rearrangement joins TRBV30 to TRBJ2-2; D is perhaps TRBD1 (6 bases). DNA for the CDR3: TGTGCCTGGGGGGGCTCCGGGGAGCTGTTTTTT. Translated, it gives CAWGGSGELFF.